This T cell receptor (beta chain) was recorded in a study of T cell responses to AZD1222 COVID-19 vaccine. Study-wide points: Increases in Spike-specific TCR breadth and depth were seen after two AZD1222 doses. Regions left unmutated in variants are reportedly the target of nearly half of spike-specific TCRs. Dominant at 160-218 and 743-854, vaccine-associated CD4 TCRs also spanned spike.

The CDR3 loop spans 15 amino acids. V shed 5 bases, J shed 4 bases, and the junction held 3 bases outside the gene matches. Germline CDR1 SGHTA, CDR2 FQGNSA. As to this clone: No antigen is known for it. The same CDR3 can be traced to other DNA sequences in this sample.

Method: immunoSEQ multiplex PCR; TCRdb's copy keeps in-frame clones and lacks some. Of over 150,000 clones listed, under 95% were seen once; the top ten hold about 4.5%. The chain recombines TRBV7-2 with TRBJ2-1, with 12 bases lining up with TRBD2. The sample was peripheral blood, taken on day 0 of MenACWY control vaccination. This clonotype originated in an adult in good health. CDR3 residues: CASSPTSGSYNEQFF. DNA of the CDR3: TGTGCCAGCAGCCCGACTAGCGGGAGTTACAATGAGCAGTTCTTC.